The 2 T cell receptor beta chains below come from one sample, sequenced in a study of CD8 T cells in ankylosing spondylitis. TCRdb passed the 5' RACE reads through MiXCR, listing each CDR3 protein once. The table lists over 700,000 distinct CDR3 sequences, around 20% of them singletons. Their antigens remain unidentified. Findings of the study overall: Ankylosing spondylitis blood seemed to carry a telltale TCR beta motif made of several highly homologous variants.

Sequencing used blood, either unsorted or a sorted T cell fraction (not recorded which). The receptors were gathered from a male donor with ankylosing spondylitis.

In this sample, this clonotype turned up a few times. The gene calls are TRBV7-2 and TRBJ1-4; D unresolved. The CDR3 sequence is 16 residues long. Trimming cost V 3 bases and J 5 bases, with 16 bases left between them. The germline gives CDR1 SGHTA, CDR2 FQGNSA. CDR3 nucleotide sequence: TGTGCCAGCAGCTTGAAAAATTCGGCTATCAATGAAAAACTGTTTTTT. This codes for CASSLKNSAINEKLFF.

This chain uses TRBV6-2 or TRBV6-3 with TRBJ2-3; 7 bases agree with TRBD1. Per the germline V gene, CDR1 is MNHEY and CDR2 is SVGEGT. This CDR3 region has 17 residues. The V and J ends lost 6 bases and 6 bases, in that order; junction bases with no gene match: 18. DNA for the CDR3: TGTGCCAGCAGCCAGCCGACTGAGGGGGCCCTCGCCGATACGCAGTATTTT. Amino acids: CASSQPTEGALADTQYF.